What follows are 14 T cell receptor beta chains derived from one specimen sequenced in a study of blood T cell repertoires in COVID-19. Method: immunoSEQ multiplex PCR; TCRdb's copy keeps in-frame clones and lacks some. This table has about 200,000 clones, approximately 80% appearing once. The material sequenced was peripheral blood. Source of these receptors: a man aged 60 to 75 with acute or convalescent COVID-19.

The rearrangement uses TRBV2 and TRBJ2-5; D is undetermined. Trimming removed 3 bases from V and 9 bases from J, with 23 bases in between. Looked up from germline, CDR1 is SNHLY and CDR2 is FYNNEI. The CDR3 length is 16 residues. The CDR3 loop reads CASSDALSLTLSAQYF. In nucleotides, the CDR3 is TGTGCCAGCAGTGACGCCCTGAGCCTAACCCTTTCTGCCCAGTACTTC.

This chain uses TRBV6-5 with TRBJ2-2, with D unclear. V was shortened by 2 bases and J by 0 bases, with 7 bases between the two germline ends. The CDR3 loop spans 15 amino acids. Germline values: CDR1 MNHEY, CDR2 SVGAGI. CDR3 nucleotide sequence: TGTGCCAGCAGTTACCACTCCTCGAACACCGGGGAGCTGTTTTTT. Translation gives CASSYHSSNTGELFF.

The CDR3 DNA reads as TGTGCCAGCAGCCCTGAGTTTGCGACCCAGTACTTC. Translating it yields CASSPEFATQYF. J is TRBJ2-5 and V is TRBV6-6; no firm D call. The germline CDR1 and CDR2 sequences are MNHNY and SVGAGI (reference sequence). Trimming stripped 6 bases from V and 7 bases from J, with 12 bases between. The CDR3 has 12 residues.

The CDR3 DNA follows: TGCGCCAGCAGCTTGCCTAAGAGGACTAGCGGGGGCAGCTCCTACAATGAGCAGTTCTTC. This codes for CASSLPKRTSGGSSYNEQFF. The genes are TRBV5-1 and TRBJ2-1, with 13 bases identical to TRBD2. The CDR3 totals 20 residues. Germline V gene data show CDR1 as SGHRS and CDR2 as YFSETQ. Trimming cost V 1 base and J 0 bases; bases outside gene matches: 10.

This clone was seen once. The chain links TRBV28 to TRBJ2-7, with D possibly being TRBD1 (6 bases). Trimming removed 5 bases at V and 0 bases at J, with 14 bases between. CDR1 and CDR2 from the germline V gene are MDHEN and SYDVKM. The CDR3 totals 15 residues. DNA of the CDR3: TGTGCCAGCAGTCCCCTACCGGACAGCTCCTACGAGCAGTACTTC. It encodes CASSPLPDSSYEQYF.

The gene calls are TRBV11-2 and TRBJ2-2, with 11 nucleotides matching TRBD1. The CDR3 sequence is 15 residues long. The germline V gene encodes CDR1 SGHAT and CDR2 FQNNGV. V trimming: 5 bases; J trimming: 5 bases; junction bases outside the gene matches: 4. The CDR3 region is CASSMDRGRTGELFF. CDR3 coding DNA: TGTGCCAGCAGCATGGACAGGGGGCGGACCGGGGAGCTGTTTTTT.

V is TRBV19 and J is TRBJ2-7; 9 bases line up with TRBD1. Trimming at V came to 3 bases and at J to 1 base, leaving 4 bases not matched to a gene. Germline values: CDR1 LNHDA, CDR2 SQIVND (reference sequence). CDR3 length: 15 residues. CDR3 residues: CASSIAGQGSYEQYF. CDR3 DNA sequence: TGTGCCAGTAGTATTGCAGGACAGGGGTCCTACGAGCAGTACTTC.

This chain uses TRBV6-1 with TRBJ1-2; TRBD1 matches at 8 bases. The V and J ends lost 3 bases and 6 bases, in that order; junction bases with no gene match: 9. Germline V gene data show CDR1 as MNHNS and CDR2 as SASEGT. CDR3 size: 15 residues. The CDR3 loop reads CASSEWDRSYDGYTF. In DNA, the CDR3 is TGTGCCAGCAGTGAGTGGGACAGGTCGTACGATGGCTACACCTTC.

The chain is built from TRBV7-8 and TRBJ1-5; TRBD1 matches 8 bases. The V and J ends lost 6 bases and 3 bases, in that order; junction bases with no gene match: 7. Germline V gene data show CDR1 as SGHVS and CDR2 as FQNEAQ. This CDR3 spans 15 amino acids. The CDR3 DNA reads TGTGCCAGCAGGGACCGACAGGGGAACAATCAGCCCCAGCATTTT. Encoded protein: CASRDRQGNNQPQHF.

The sample holds a few counts of this clone. Written as DNA, the CDR3 is TGTGCCAGCAGTCAACACCCCTATGGCTACACCTTC. Its translation: CASSQHPYGYTF. The rearrangement uses TRBV28 and TRBJ1-2; D not certain. The germline V and J ends were trimmed by 5 bases and 4 bases, with 8 bases remaining between them. Per germline, CDR1 MDHEN and CDR2 SYDVKM. The CDR3 spans 12 residues.

The chain links TRBV28 to TRBJ1-3; 10 nucleotides align to TRBD1. The germline V gene has CDR1 MDHEN and CDR2 SYDVKM. The CDR3 sequence is 15 residues long. The ends lost 2 bases at V and 5 bases at J; junction bases unmatched: 3. Written as DNA, the CDR3 is TGTGCCAGCAGTTTAGGGGGACAGGGGCGAAACACCATATATTTT. It yields the protein CASSLGGQGRNTIYF.

Here the CDR3 reads CASTGLTRQETQYF. The CDR3 nucleotides are TGTGCCAGCACTGGACTTACGAGACAAGAGACCCAGTACTTC. The chain couples TRBV2 to TRBJ2-5, with D maybe TRBD2 (5 bases). Trimming left V 7 bases short and J 2 bases short, with 14 bases between. The length of the CDR3 is 14 residues. Germline V CDR1 and CDR2: SNHLY, FYNNEI.

The chain has TRBV11-2 and TRBJ2-7; TRBD2 matches 7 bases. V lost 6 bases, J lost 2 bases, and 7 bases stayed unmatched. The CDR3 contains 14 residues. Germline V gene sequence: CDR1 SGHAT, CDR2 FQNNGV. The CDR3 DNA is TGTGCCAGCAGGACGGGACTACGAACCTACGAGCAGTACTTC. This gives the protein CASRTGLRTYEQYF. The variable domain in full, with the rest retrieved from reference TRBV11-2 and TRBJ2-7, is EAGVAQSPRYKIIEKRQSVAFWCNPISGHATLYWYQQILGQGPKLLIQFQNNGVVDDSQLPKDRFSAERLKGVDSTLKIQPAKLEDSAVYLCASRTGLRTYEQYFGPGTRLTVT.

The gene calls are TRBV7-9 and TRBJ1-2, with 8 bases lining up with TRBD1. J lost 6 bases, V lost 1 base, and 4 bases had no gene match. The V gene's germline CDR1 is SEHNR and CDR2 FQNEAQ (reference sequence). There are 14 residues in the CDR3. CDR3 amino acids: CASSLDRGKDGYTF. The CDR3 region has the DNA TGTGCCAGCAGCTTAGACAGGGGGAAGGATGGCTACACCTTC.